These T cell receptor beta chains were read from a single sample in a study of T cells in Graves' hyperthyroidism and ophthalmopathy. MiXCR, applied by TCRdb to the multiplex PCR reads, yields one record per CDR3 protein. Counted here are over 550,000 distinct CDR3 sequences, 16% occurring once; the ten biggest clones make up around 19%. Source material: blood. These receptors were taken from a woman aged 18-35 years with Graves' hyperthyroidism. CDR3s include the opening cysteine and the closing phenylalanine or tryptophan. The D gene is left open where the match is weak. Some rows have no size entry. The others give once, few or many, or a class for an expanded clone.

cdr3_nt: TGCAGTGCTGATAGCGGGAGCTCCTACAATGAGCAGTTCTTC; cdr3_aa: CSADSGSSYNEQFF; v_call: TRBV20-1; clone_size: few; j_call: TRBJ2-1; d_call: TRBD2
cdr3_nt: TGTGCCAGCACCTTGGGCCACTATGGCTACACCTTC; cdr3_aa: CASTLGHYGYTF; v_call: TRBV12-3/TRBV12-4; clone_size: .; j_call: TRBJ1-2; d_call: .
cdr3_nt: TGCGCCAGCAGTGAACCGAGGGGGGCTTTCTCCTACAATGAGCAGTTCTTC; cdr3_aa: CASSEPRGAFSYNEQFF; v_call: TRBV10-2; clone_size: .; j_call: TRBJ2-1; d_call: .
cdr3_nt: TGCGGCGTTGTTGGCAGTCAAGAGACCCAGTACTTC; cdr3_aa: CGVVGSQETQYF; v_call: TRBV29-1; clone_size: few; j_call: TRBJ2-5; d_call: .
cdr3_nt: TGCGCCAGCAGCTTGGCCCCAGGGGGAGACAATCAGCCCCAGCATTTT; cdr3_aa: CASSLAPGGDNQPQHF; v_call: TRBV5-1; clone_size: few; j_call: TRBJ1-5; d_call: TRBD1
cdr3_nt: TGCAGCGCATGGACGGCGAACACCGGGGAGCTGTTTTTT; cdr3_aa: CSAWTANTGELFF; v_call: TRBV29-1; clone_size: .; j_call: TRBJ2-2; d_call: .
cdr3_nt: TGTGCCAGTCAAGTCCGGGACAATAATTCACCCCTCCACTTT; cdr3_aa: CASQVRDNNSPLHF; v_call: TRBV6-1; clone_size: .; j_call: TRBJ1-6; d_call: .
cdr3_nt: TGTGCCAGCAGTCCAAAGGGGACAGGGAGAAACATTCAGTACTTC; cdr3_aa: CASSPKGTGRNIQYF; v_call: TRBV12-3/TRBV12-4; clone_size: many; j_call: TRBJ2-4; d_call: TRBD1
cdr3_nt: TGCAGTGCTAGTGGGTCCGGTGGGGAAAAACTGTTTTTT; cdr3_aa: CSASGSGGEKLFF; v_call: TRBV20-1; clone_size: few; j_call: TRBJ1-4; d_call: .
cdr3_nt: TGTGCCAGCTCACCACAATCGGTCCTCACTGAAGCTTTCTTT; cdr3_aa: CASSPQSVLTEAFF; v_call: TRBV18; clone_size: few; j_call: TRBJ1-1; d_call: .
cdr3_nt: TGTGCCAGCAAAAGTCCGAGGCGGGAACATAACACTGAAGCTTTCTTT; cdr3_aa: CASKSPRREHNTEAFF; v_call: TRBV3-1; clone_size: .; j_call: TRBJ1-1; d_call: .
cdr3_nt: TGTGCCAGCAGCCGTAGACGGGGGGCCTACAATGAGCAGTTCTTC; cdr3_aa: CASSRRRGAYNEQFF; v_call: TRBV28; clone_size: few; j_call: TRBJ2-1; d_call: TRBD2
cdr3_nt: TGTGCCAGCGGACAGGGGATAAGGTCACCCCTCCACTTT; cdr3_aa: CASGQGIRSPLHF; v_call: TRBV19; clone_size: few; j_call: TRBJ1-6; d_call: TRBD1
cdr3_nt: TGCAGTGCTAGAGCCGGGACTAGCGGGATCACAGATACGCAGTATTTT; cdr3_aa: CSARAGTSGITDTQYF; v_call: TRBV20-1; clone_size: .; j_call: TRBJ2-3; d_call: TRBD2
cdr3_nt: TGTGCCAGCAGCCCAAAGACTAGCGGGGACAATGAGCAGTTCTTC; cdr3_aa: CASSPKTSGDNEQFF; v_call: TRBV7-9; clone_size: few; j_call: TRBJ2-1; d_call: TRBD2
cdr3_nt: TGCAGCGTTCAAGACCTCCGGGGAGTAAAGACCCAGTACTTC; cdr3_aa: CSVQDLRGVKTQYF; v_call: TRBV29-1; clone_size: few; j_call: TRBJ2-5; d_call: .
cdr3_nt: TGTGCCAGCAGTCGAGGACTGGGCAAAGATACGCAGTATTTT; cdr3_aa: CASSRGLGKDTQYF; v_call: TRBV12-3/TRBV12-4; clone_size: .; j_call: TRBJ2-3; d_call: .
cdr3_nt: TGTGCCAGCAGCCCCAGGGATTTAAGTGGCTACACCTTC; cdr3_aa: CASSPRDLSGYTF; v_call: TRBV3-1; clone_size: many; j_call: TRBJ1-2; d_call: .
cdr3_nt: TGCGCCAGCAGGTCGAGCGGGAGCGGAGATACGCAGTATTTT; cdr3_aa: CASRSSGSGDTQYF; v_call: TRBV5-1; clone_size: many; j_call: TRBJ2-3; d_call: TRBD2
cdr3_nt: TGCGCCAGCAGCCAAGCTCCGGGGATAGCTCTGAATGAGCAGTTCTTC; cdr3_aa: CASSQAPGIALNEQFF; v_call: TRBV4-3; clone_size: .; j_call: TRBJ2-1; d_call: .
cdr3_nt: TGTGGGAGCGGGAGGGCCACGGGCTACGAGCAGTACTTC; cdr3_aa: CGSGRATGYEQYF; v_call: TRBV7-9; clone_size: .; j_call: TRBJ2-7; d_call: TRBD2
cdr3_nt: TGCAGTGCTAGAGATTCAGGACTAGCATACAATGAGCAGTTCTTC; cdr3_aa: CSARDSGLAYNEQFF; v_call: TRBV20-1; clone_size: many; j_call: TRBJ2-1; d_call: TRBD2
cdr3_nt: TGCGCCAGCAGTCTCGACAGGGAAACTACCTACGAGCAGTACTTC; cdr3_aa: CASSLDRETTYEQYF; v_call: TRBV5-1; clone_size: .; j_call: TRBJ2-7; d_call: TRBD1
cdr3_nt: TGTGCCAGCAGCTTAACTCCCGGACAGGCGAGAAACTATGGCTACACCTTC; cdr3_aa: CASSLTPGQARNYGYTF; v_call: TRBV7-3; clone_size: many; j_call: TRBJ1-2; d_call: TRBD1
cdr3_nt: TGTGCCAGCAGCCCCAAAGGGGGCCAGAACACTGAAGCTTTCTTT; cdr3_aa: CASSPKGGQNTEAFF; v_call: TRBV7-9; clone_size: .; j_call: TRBJ1-1; d_call: TRBD1
cdr3_nt: TGTGCCTGGAGGACTAGCGGGATGGGAGAGCAGTACTTC; cdr3_aa: CAWRTSGMGEQYF; v_call: TRBV30; clone_size: .; j_call: TRBJ2-7; d_call: TRBD2
cdr3_nt: TGCGCCAGCAGCTTGTTGGGCAGGCTCTATGGCTACACCTTC; cdr3_aa: CASSLLGRLYGYTF; v_call: TRBV5-1; clone_size: many; j_call: TRBJ1-2; d_call: .
cdr3_nt: TGTGCCAGCAGTTTTGGCGGGATCCAGGGAGATACGCAGTATTTT; cdr3_aa: CASSFGGIQGDTQYF; v_call: TRBV12-3/TRBV12-4; clone_size: .; j_call: TRBJ2-3; d_call: .
cdr3_nt: TGTGCCAGCAGCCGTCTCTCAGGGGTTGCTGAGCAGTTCTTC; cdr3_aa: CASSRLSGVAEQFF; v_call: TRBV13; clone_size: few; j_call: TRBJ2-1; d_call: .